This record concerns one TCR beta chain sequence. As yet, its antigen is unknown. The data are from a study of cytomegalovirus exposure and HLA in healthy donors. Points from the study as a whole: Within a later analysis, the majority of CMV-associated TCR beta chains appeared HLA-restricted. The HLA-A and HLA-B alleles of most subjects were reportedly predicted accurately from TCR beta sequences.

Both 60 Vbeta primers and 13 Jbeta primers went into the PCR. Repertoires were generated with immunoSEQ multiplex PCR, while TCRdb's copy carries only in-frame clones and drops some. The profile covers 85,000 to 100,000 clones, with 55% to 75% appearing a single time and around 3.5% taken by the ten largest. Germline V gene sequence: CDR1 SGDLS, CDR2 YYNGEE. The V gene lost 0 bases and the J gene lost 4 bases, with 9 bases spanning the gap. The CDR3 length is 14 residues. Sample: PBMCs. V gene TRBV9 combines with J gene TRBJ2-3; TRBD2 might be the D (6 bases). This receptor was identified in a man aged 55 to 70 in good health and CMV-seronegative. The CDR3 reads CASSVVASADTQYF. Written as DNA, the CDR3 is TGTGCCAGCAGCGTAGTGGCTAGCGCAGATACGCAGTATTTT.